This T cell receptor (beta chain) was retrieved from a study of cytomegalovirus exposure and HLA in healthy donors (dated by TCRdb to about 2017). At the level of the whole study: An earlier analysis of around 600 of the donors reported roughly 270 Gb of sequence data and 117 million unique TCR beta sequences from about 180 million T cells. Every discovery cohort repertoire had been produced on one sequencing platform. Typing coverage differed by locus: A, B, C, DRB1 and DQB1 were typed in about 620-630 donors, DQA1 in 522, DPA1 in 600 to 610, and DPB1 in just under 480. To predict cytomegalovirus infection status, the study combined high-throughput TCR immunosequencing, statistical association of individual TCRs with disease status, and machine learning. HLA typing covered class I and class II loci at four-digit resolution. To decide whether each TCR beta V gene segment behaved as functional or pseudogenic, an earlier analysis of some 600 of the donors relied on high-throughput TCR beta sequencing. The study aimed to test whether signatures of past pathogen exposure could be identified by cataloging public T cell receptors. The later analysis used no new phenotypic data to find candidate immune exposures, relying instead on TCR beta sequences and their occurrence across donors. A later genetic analysis used genome-wide SNP genotypes for about 65% of the 666 donors, treating that subset as a discovery cohort. On average, around 240,000 unique TCR beta nucleotide sequences were sequenced per donor among about 400 genotyped donors of the cohort, with roughly 20% of those sequences being non-productive. Because of strong linkage in the cohort, 4 to 6 DR-DQ haplotypes were treated as single units for association and clustering. The study profiled the T cell repertoires of hundreds of subjects by immunosequencing and related them to cytomegalovirus serostatus. In a later analysis, previously published TCR beta repertoires from 550 to 750 donors were re-analyzed and high-resolution HLA genotyping was added so that TCR occurrence patterns could be studied. Along with the roughly 700-subject first cohort, a separate validation cohort of around 120 different subjects was used. Among the roughly 390 genotyped donors, more than 70% belonged to the genetic ancestry cluster associated with self-reported Caucasian donors. Around 330 gigabases of sequencing data and approximately 91 million unique TCR sequences made up an early release that covered 500 to 700 HLA-typed donors. Donor age, sex, ethnicity and CMV serostatus were compiled alongside the repertoire data.

General conclusions and limits of the study: A cluster of highly shared sequence variants was judged likely to be a technical artifact of the sequencing pipeline. A later analysis found that TCR association rates varied across HLA loci, with DRB1 alleles showing the most associated TCRs and HLA-C alleles the fewest. A further reported finding was that TCR beta sequences accurately predicted the HLA-A and HLA-B alleles for most subjects in the first cohort. Because HLA typing was unavailable for some donors at each locus, only the typed subset was used in association tests. A total of roughly 160 TCR beta chains were listed by the study as associated with cytomegalovirus. In a later analysis, several top co-occurrence clusters were reported to appear linked to parvovirus B19, influenza, CMV and Epstein-Barr virus. While some public TCRs were present in many individuals, most TCR sequences turned up only very rarely across donors. Compared with equally common non-associated chains, HLA-associated TCR beta chains in a later analysis were more clonally expanded and had lower generation probabilities. An association between a missense DCLRE1C variant and V-gene and J-gene trimming of TCR beta chains was found in a later genetic analysis and replicated in an independent cohort. Sequencing depth was assumed to be roughly uniform across donors in the presence/absence analyses, though that assumption may not hold. In vitro tests confirmed that a few of the cytomegalovirus-associated TCR beta chains recognize cytomegalovirus antigens. A later genetic analysis reported fewer N-insertions in productive TCRs among donors in an Asian-associated ancestry cluster than the roughly 650-donor mean. The authors suggested that the approach could potentially be generalized to other disease states and immunological phenotypes. A later analysis associated about 16,000 TCR beta sequences with specific HLA alleles at a false discovery rate of 0.05. Linkage disequilibrium might explain the correlated functional status among segregating V segments, but an unknown experimental factor could not be ruled out. Because counts were too low, fewer than 20 rarely observed V segments, including chromosome 9 orphons, were excluded from the earlier analysis of roughly 580 of the donors. In an earlier analysis of some 540 of the donors, most TCR beta V segments appeared in productive rearrangements about 87% or about 30% of the time, broadly matching IMGT annotations. According to a later analysis, most CMV-associated TCR beta chains appeared to be HLA-restricted, and the HLA associations seemed to be driven largely by CMV exposure. When HLA alleles, especially DR and DQ, strongly co-occurred, TCR associations were difficult to assign to individual alleles. The classifier was reported to diagnose cytomegalovirus status with high specificity and sensitivity in both the original and validation cohorts. Only TCR beta chains were sequenced in this cohort, and the absence of alpha or paired-chain data limited detectable features. Immune exposure information for the cohort was limited to CMV serostatus.

The cohort was made up of 666 healthy bone marrow donors. Cohort members were all nominally healthy when sampled, although unrecorded immune exposures were likely present. The donor was CMV seropositive and belonged to the group of more than 250 seropositive cohort members. A peripheral blood sample was collected from each donor, and TCR beta sequencing was performed on peripheral blood mononuclear cells. The Qiagen DNeasy Blood Extraction Kit was used to extract genomic DNA from the blood cell samples. The library was produced with the immunoSEQ multiplex PCR assay. A mixture of 60 forward primers for TCR Vbeta segments and 13 reverse primers for TCR Jbeta segments was used in the multiplex PCR. The CDR3 region of rearranged TCR beta genes was amplified from genomic DNA with a multiplex PCR assay. The Illumina HiSeq System was used to sequence the amplified TCR beta libraries as 87-base-pair reads. For the original study's pipeline: A later analysis tallied tens of millions of unique TCR beta chains across the 650 to 750 repertoires, and roughly 11 million of those chains were shared by two or more donors. To remove PCR and sequencing errors, raw reads were error-corrected and collapsed into unique sequences using a nearest-neighbor algorithm that merged closely related sequences. V, D and J gene segments were assigned by aligning CDR3 sequences to IMGT reference sequences. For a sequence to be retained, at least a six-nucleotide match to both a V gene segment and a J gene segment was required. A rearrangement counted as productive if the CDR3 had no stop codons and remained in frame with V and J, and every other rearrangement counted as non-productive. CDR3 was defined by IMGT convention, running from the second conserved V-encoded cysteine to the conserved J-encoded phenylalanine. The earlier analysis of fewer than 750 of the donors excluded sequences that lacked an unambiguous match to a single V gene segment. An earlier analysis of a few hundred of the donors classified V segments as functional when productive rearrangements were above 56.7% and as segregating when the standard deviation between donors was above 5%. A statistical classification framework was developed to diagnose cytomegalovirus status using the catalog of TCR beta chain sequences. In a later analysis, V and J genes were assigned by comparing TCR nucleotide sequences against IMGT/GENE-DB human TR gene sequences. A later analysis assigned CDR3 sequences and most-parsimonious VDJ recombination scenarios with the TCRdist pipeline. A later analysis defined each TCR beta chain by its CDR3 amino acid sequence plus V-gene family, and excluded reads lacking a unique V-gene family. In a later analysis, a few hundred highly shared, low-generation-probability nucleotide sequences were removed to address suspected cross-contamination and a sequencing artifact. For each public chain, a later analysis derived a clonal expansion index from normalized ranks of inferred template counts within each repertoire. In a later analysis, generation probabilities were computed using a VDJ recombination model fitted to out-of-frame rearrangements, and the results were checked against IGoR. A later analysis scored TCR-TCR, TCR-HLA and TCR-CMV co-occurrence with hypergeometric tests, applying a repertoire-size bias correction to TCR pairs. A later analysis estimated false discovery rates by permuting HLA or CMV assignments 20 times. In a later analysis, co-occurring TCRs were grouped with DBSCAN, and TCRdist sequence similarity was added when clustering was performed within HLA-allele-positive subsets. For co-occurrence clustering, repertoires with fewer than 30,000 or more than 120,000 public chains were excluded, along with a handful of repertoires with anomalous nucleotide sharing. This is the immuneACCESS table as TCRdb keeps it, with only in-frame sequences that have V and J called. A part of the clones is gone; compared with another copy, unresolved V genes explain less than half, and the rest is unexplained. V, J and clone size reflect that table, while D and trimming were determined from the DNA. This sample gives around 99,000 clones in total; about 80% of them show up just once. The top ten clones comprise roughly 8.2% of the sample.

This clone was seen a handful of times. Its antigen is unknown. Qualities for individual bases were not recorded, and no much larger clone is one base off. Sequencing was done on a sample of PBMCs. The clonotype comes from a woman aged 50 to 60 in good health and CMV-seropositive.

The CDR3 region has the sequence CASSRGNEAFF. Read as DNA, the sequence is TGTGCCAGCAGTCGCGGAAATGAAGCTTTCTTT. The chain uses TRBV6-5 and TRBJ1-1, with the D gene uncertain. V lost 5 bases and J lost 7 bases; the stretch between them is 8 bases long. Reading the germline V gene gives CDR1 MNHEY and CDR2 SVGAGI. The CDR3 covers 11 residues, taking in both the cysteine and the phenylalanine. The DNA shown is the 33-base CDR3, in frame from base 1.